The source of this T cell receptor beta chain is a study of low-dose radiotherapy and immunotherapy resistance in tumors. This clonotype was found a few times. The V segment lost 3 bases and the J segment 2 bases; nucleotides outside the gene matches: 1. The CDR3 has 14 residues. Primers used for first-strand cDNA, a TRAV- and TRBV-specific set, covered both alpha and beta chains. It was with a constant-region primer and a V-primer adapter that TCRs were amplified over around 18 PCR cycles. TCRdb ran MiXCR on the reads and lists one entry per CDR3 protein. The table shows around 13,000 distinct CDR3 sequences, with about three fifths occurring only once.

The chain recombines TRBV12-3 or TRBV12-4 with TRBJ2-3; 8 positions match TRBD2. The sequence was collected from a human donor with advanced metastatic prostate, ovarian, gallbladder or colorectal cancer (not recorded which). This table probably holds off-target reads from a library built for another chain. CDR3 nucleotides: TGTGCCAGCAGTTTCGGGGGGGTCACAGATACGCAGTATTTT. This codes for CASSFGGVTDTQYF.